These T cell receptor beta chains were read from a single sample in a study of siplizumab effects on memory and regulatory T cells. Measured with immunoSEQ multiplex PCR; TCRdb has only the in-frame clones, and not every one. Of about 120,000 clones in the sample, approximately 94% were seen once. Specimen: non-Treg CD4+ T cells sorted from blood. The receptors come from a human donor in good health. CDR3s include the opening cysteine and the closing phenylalanine or tryptophan. The order of the fields is D gene, V gene, clone size, J gene, CDR3 protein, CDR3 DNA. A D gene is named only where the DNA matches it firmly. Clone size is stated in some rows and not others, as once, few, many or a class when expanded.

d_call: .; v_call: TRBV7-9; clone_size: .; j_call: TRBJ1-3; cdr3_aa: CASSPRRAVSGNTIYF; cdr3_nt: TGTGCCAGCAGCCCTCGGAGGGCCGTCTCTGGAAACACCATATATTTT
d_call: .; v_call: TRBV7-9; clone_size: .; j_call: TRBJ1-2; cdr3_aa: CASSLRTGPNYGYTF; cdr3_nt: TGTGCCAGCAGCTTAAGAACAGGGCCAAACTATGGCTACACCTTC
d_call: .; v_call: TRBV6-5; clone_size: .; j_call: TRBJ1-1; cdr3_aa: CASTNRDSTEAFF; cdr3_nt: TGTGCCAGCACCAACAGGGATAGCACTGAAGCTTTCTTT
d_call: .; v_call: TRBV30; clone_size: .; j_call: TRBJ2-5; cdr3_aa: CACGDQETQYF; cdr3_nt: TGTGCCTGCGGGGACCAAGAGACCCAGTACTTC
d_call: .; v_call: TRBV11-2; clone_size: .; j_call: TRBJ2-7; cdr3_aa: CASSRGDWSSYEQYF; cdr3_nt: TGTGCCAGCAGCCGAGGGGACTGGAGCTCCTACGAGCAGTACTTC
d_call: TRBD1; v_call: TRBV27; clone_size: .; j_call: TRBJ2-7; cdr3_aa: CASSAMGQGLPNSYEQYF; cdr3_nt: TGTGCCAGCAGTGCAATGGGACAGGGGCTCCCAAACTCCTACGAGCAGTACTTC
d_call: .; v_call: TRBV7-2; clone_size: once; j_call: TRBJ2-2; cdr3_aa: CASSFPLGGTGELFF; cdr3_nt: TGTGCCAGCAGCTTTCCCCTCGGTGGAACCGGGGAGCTGTTTTTT
d_call: TRBD2; v_call: TRBV7-8; clone_size: .; j_call: TRBJ2-1; cdr3_aa: CASTLGAGAYNEQFF; cdr3_nt: TGTGCCAGCACCCTGGGAGCGGGGGCCTACAATGAGCAGTTCTTC
d_call: TRBD2; v_call: TRBV4-1; clone_size: .; j_call: TRBJ2-3; cdr3_aa: CASSQVGRERGTDTQYF; cdr3_nt: TGCGCCAGCAGCCAAGTTGGGCGGGAGCGCGGCACAGATACGCAGTATTTT
d_call: TRBD2; v_call: TRBV5-1; clone_size: few; j_call: TRBJ2-3; cdr3_aa: CASSLGLAGSTDTQYF; cdr3_nt: TGCGCCAGCAGCTTGGGACTAGCGGGGAGCACAGATACGCAGTATTTT
d_call: .; v_call: TRBV30; clone_size: .; j_call: TRBJ2-4; cdr3_aa: CAWSVPGADIQYF; cdr3_nt: TGTGCCTGGAGTGTCCCAGGGGCCGACATTCAGTACTTC
d_call: TRBD2; v_call: TRBV19; clone_size: .; j_call: TRBJ2-1; cdr3_aa: CASSQRLAGNYMVEQFF; cdr3_nt: TGTGCCAGTAGTCAGCGACTAGCGGGGAACTATATGGTTGAGCAGTTCTTC
d_call: .; v_call: TRBV18; clone_size: .; j_call: TRBJ2-7; cdr3_aa: CASSPSDYREQYF; cdr3_nt: TGTGCCAGCTCACCATCGGACTACCGTGAGCAGTACTTC
d_call: TRBD1; v_call: TRBV11-2; clone_size: .; j_call: TRBJ2-1; cdr3_aa: CASSLTGGRRESNEQFF; cdr3_nt: TGTGCCAGCAGCTTAACAGGGGGCCGGCGGGAGTCGAATGAGCAGTTCTTC
d_call: TRBD1; v_call: TRBV6-6; clone_size: .; j_call: TRBJ2-1; cdr3_aa: CASRLTGSMNEQFF; cdr3_nt: TGTGCCAGCAGGTTGACAGGGAGTATGAATGAGCAGTTCTTC
d_call: TRBD2; v_call: TRBV6-6; clone_size: .; j_call: TRBJ2-7; cdr3_aa: CASDSGNSYEQYF; cdr3_nt: TGTGCCAGCGATAGCGGGAACTCCTACGAGCAGTACTTC
d_call: .; v_call: TRBV10-2; clone_size: .; j_call: TRBJ1-5; cdr3_aa: CASSVVSVSDQPQHF; cdr3_nt: TGCGCCAGCAGTGTAGTTTCTGTCTCCGATCAGCCCCAGCATTTT
d_call: TRBD1; v_call: TRBV28; clone_size: .; j_call: TRBJ1-5; cdr3_aa: CASSFETTGGRPQHF; cdr3_nt: TGTGCCAGCAGTTTCGAAACGACAGGGGGAAGGCCCCAGCATTTT
d_call: .; v_call: TRBV14; clone_size: .; j_call: TRBJ1-4; cdr3_aa: CASSFGSSTNEKLFF; cdr3_nt: TGTGCCAGCAGCTTTGGTAGCTCAACTAATGAAAAACTGTTTTTT
d_call: TRBD1; v_call: TRBV19; clone_size: once; j_call: TRBJ2-7; cdr3_aa: CASSRGGQGIYEQYF; cdr3_nt: TGTGCCAGTAGCCGCGGTGGACAGGGTATCTACGAGCAGTACTTC
d_call: TRBD2; v_call: TRBV10-3; clone_size: .; j_call: TRBJ2-7; cdr3_aa: CAISESPGLAGGPPYEQYF; cdr3_nt: TGTGCCATCAGTGAATCCCCGGGACTAGCGGGGGGCCCGCCCTACGAGCAGTACTTC
d_call: .; v_call: TRBV2; clone_size: .; j_call: TRBJ2-7; cdr3_aa: CASSFWRGSGYEQYF; cdr3_nt: TGTGCCAGCAGTTTCTGGAGGGGTTCCGGCTACGAGCAGTACTTC
d_call: TRBD1; v_call: TRBV13; clone_size: .; j_call: TRBJ2-7; cdr3_aa: CASSSGQISYEQYF; cdr3_nt: TGTGCCAGCAGCTCGGGACAGATTTCCTACGAGCAGTACTTC
d_call: .; v_call: TRBV7-9; clone_size: .; j_call: TRBJ2-3; cdr3_aa: CASSVVAGVDTQYF; cdr3_nt: TGTGCCAGCAGCGTCGTGGCAGGGGTGGATACGCAGTATTTT
d_call: TRBD1; v_call: TRBV7-8; clone_size: few; j_call: TRBJ1-1; cdr3_aa: CASSVAGTGGTEAFF; cdr3_nt: TGTGCCAGCAGCGTAGCCGGGACAGGGGGGACTGAAGCTTTCTTT
d_call: .; v_call: TRBV19; clone_size: .; j_call: TRBJ1-4; cdr3_aa: CASSYGRTSTTNEKLFF; cdr3_nt: TGTGCCAGTAGTTACGGACGGACCTCTACAACTAATGAAAAACTGTTTTTT
d_call: .; v_call: TRBV7-9; clone_size: .; j_call: TRBJ2-3; cdr3_aa: CASSLSADTQYF; cdr3_nt: TGTGCCAGCAGCCTCTCTGCAGATACGCAGTATTTT
d_call: TRBD2; v_call: TRBV9; clone_size: .; j_call: TRBJ2-1; cdr3_aa: CASSAPGLAPGNEQFF; cdr3_nt: TGTGCCAGCAGCGCCCCGGGACTAGCGCCTGGCAATGAGCAGTTCTTC
d_call: TRBD2; v_call: TRBV5-1; clone_size: .; j_call: TRBJ2-1; cdr3_aa: CASSLVEAGDYEQFF; cdr3_nt: TGCGCCAGCAGCTTGGTTGAGGCGGGAGATTATGAGCAGTTCTTC
d_call: .; v_call: TRBV10-2; clone_size: once; j_call: TRBJ1-2; cdr3_aa: CASTPGTSNYGYTF; cdr3_nt: TGCGCCAGCACCCCCGGTACCTCTAACTATGGCTACACCTTC
d_call: .; v_call: TRBV9; clone_size: .; j_call: TRBJ1-5; cdr3_aa: CASSVSDSSNQPQHF; cdr3_nt: TGTGCCAGCAGCGTATCAGATTCGAGCAATCAGCCCCAGCATTTT
d_call: TRBD1; v_call: TRBV18; clone_size: .; j_call: TRBJ2-3; cdr3_aa: CASSPTGGWADTQYF; cdr3_nt: TGTGCCAGCTCCCCGACAGGGGGCTGGGCAGATACGCAGTATTTT
d_call: TRBD1; v_call: TRBV14; clone_size: .; j_call: TRBJ2-3; cdr3_aa: CASSQVEGGMNTQYF; cdr3_nt: TGTGCCAGCAGCCAAGTGGAAGGGGGCATGAATACGCAGTATTTT
d_call: .; v_call: TRBV10-3; clone_size: .; j_call: TRBJ2-3; cdr3_aa: CAISGVEDTQYF; cdr3_nt: TGTGCCATCAGTGGAGTCGAGGATACGCAGTATTTT
d_call: TRBD2; v_call: TRBV7-2; clone_size: .; j_call: TRBJ2-7; cdr3_aa: CASSAGLATGEQYF; cdr3_nt: TGTGCCAGCAGCGCGGGACTAGCGACGGGCGAGCAGTACTTC
d_call: .; v_call: TRBV7-3; clone_size: .; j_call: TRBJ2-3; cdr3_aa: CASSPSTDTQYF; cdr3_nt: TGTGCCAGCAGTCCGAGTACAGATACGCAGTATTTT
d_call: TRBD2; v_call: TRBV11-2; clone_size: .; j_call: TRBJ2-1; cdr3_aa: CASRRGGVSYNEQFF; cdr3_nt: TGTGCCAGCAGGCGCGGGGGGGTATCCTACAATGAGCAGTTCTTC
d_call: .; v_call: TRBV27; clone_size: .; j_call: TRBJ2-7; cdr3_aa: CASSLSGGASYEQYF; cdr3_nt: TGTGCCAGCAGTTTATCGGGGGGTGCCTCCTACGAGCAGTACTTC
d_call: TRBD1; v_call: TRBV2; clone_size: .; j_call: TRBJ2-1; cdr3_aa: CASGTGGNEQFF; cdr3_nt: TGTGCCAGCGGGACAGGGGGCAATGAGCAGTTCTTC
d_call: .; v_call: TRBV19; clone_size: .; j_call: TRBJ1-5; cdr3_aa: CASGSGVQPQHF; cdr3_nt: TGTGCCAGTGGGTCGGGGGTTCAGCCCCAGCATTTT
d_call: .; v_call: TRBV11-2; clone_size: .; j_call: TRBJ1-5; cdr3_aa: CASSLDGNQPQHF; cdr3_nt: TGTGCCAGCAGCTTAGACGGTAATCAGCCCCAGCATTTT
d_call: .; v_call: TRBV4-1; clone_size: .; j_call: TRBJ2-1; cdr3_aa: CASSQPTGRKNEQFF; cdr3_nt: TGCGCCAGCAGCCAACCGACAGGGAGGAAGAATGAGCAGTTCTTC
d_call: .; v_call: TRBV6-1; clone_size: .; j_call: TRBJ2-7; cdr3_aa: CASSEILGGYYEQYF; cdr3_nt: TGTGCCAGCAGTGAGATTTTAGGGGGTTACTACGAGCAGTACTTC
d_call: .; v_call: TRBV2; clone_size: .; j_call: TRBJ2-3; cdr3_aa: CASSSTDTQYF; cdr3_nt: TGTGCCAGCAGTAGCACAGATACGCAGTATTTT
d_call: TRBD1; v_call: TRBV12-5; clone_size: .; j_call: TRBJ2-7; cdr3_aa: CASGLVLLTGGLYEQYF; cdr3_nt: TGTGCTAGTGGTTTGGTACTCTTGACAGGGGGCCTCTACGAGCAGTACTTC
d_call: .; v_call: TRBV4-2; clone_size: .; j_call: TRBJ2-3; cdr3_aa: CASSPRSEDTQYF; cdr3_nt: TGTGCCAGCAGCCCTCGGTCGGAAGATACGCAGTATTTT